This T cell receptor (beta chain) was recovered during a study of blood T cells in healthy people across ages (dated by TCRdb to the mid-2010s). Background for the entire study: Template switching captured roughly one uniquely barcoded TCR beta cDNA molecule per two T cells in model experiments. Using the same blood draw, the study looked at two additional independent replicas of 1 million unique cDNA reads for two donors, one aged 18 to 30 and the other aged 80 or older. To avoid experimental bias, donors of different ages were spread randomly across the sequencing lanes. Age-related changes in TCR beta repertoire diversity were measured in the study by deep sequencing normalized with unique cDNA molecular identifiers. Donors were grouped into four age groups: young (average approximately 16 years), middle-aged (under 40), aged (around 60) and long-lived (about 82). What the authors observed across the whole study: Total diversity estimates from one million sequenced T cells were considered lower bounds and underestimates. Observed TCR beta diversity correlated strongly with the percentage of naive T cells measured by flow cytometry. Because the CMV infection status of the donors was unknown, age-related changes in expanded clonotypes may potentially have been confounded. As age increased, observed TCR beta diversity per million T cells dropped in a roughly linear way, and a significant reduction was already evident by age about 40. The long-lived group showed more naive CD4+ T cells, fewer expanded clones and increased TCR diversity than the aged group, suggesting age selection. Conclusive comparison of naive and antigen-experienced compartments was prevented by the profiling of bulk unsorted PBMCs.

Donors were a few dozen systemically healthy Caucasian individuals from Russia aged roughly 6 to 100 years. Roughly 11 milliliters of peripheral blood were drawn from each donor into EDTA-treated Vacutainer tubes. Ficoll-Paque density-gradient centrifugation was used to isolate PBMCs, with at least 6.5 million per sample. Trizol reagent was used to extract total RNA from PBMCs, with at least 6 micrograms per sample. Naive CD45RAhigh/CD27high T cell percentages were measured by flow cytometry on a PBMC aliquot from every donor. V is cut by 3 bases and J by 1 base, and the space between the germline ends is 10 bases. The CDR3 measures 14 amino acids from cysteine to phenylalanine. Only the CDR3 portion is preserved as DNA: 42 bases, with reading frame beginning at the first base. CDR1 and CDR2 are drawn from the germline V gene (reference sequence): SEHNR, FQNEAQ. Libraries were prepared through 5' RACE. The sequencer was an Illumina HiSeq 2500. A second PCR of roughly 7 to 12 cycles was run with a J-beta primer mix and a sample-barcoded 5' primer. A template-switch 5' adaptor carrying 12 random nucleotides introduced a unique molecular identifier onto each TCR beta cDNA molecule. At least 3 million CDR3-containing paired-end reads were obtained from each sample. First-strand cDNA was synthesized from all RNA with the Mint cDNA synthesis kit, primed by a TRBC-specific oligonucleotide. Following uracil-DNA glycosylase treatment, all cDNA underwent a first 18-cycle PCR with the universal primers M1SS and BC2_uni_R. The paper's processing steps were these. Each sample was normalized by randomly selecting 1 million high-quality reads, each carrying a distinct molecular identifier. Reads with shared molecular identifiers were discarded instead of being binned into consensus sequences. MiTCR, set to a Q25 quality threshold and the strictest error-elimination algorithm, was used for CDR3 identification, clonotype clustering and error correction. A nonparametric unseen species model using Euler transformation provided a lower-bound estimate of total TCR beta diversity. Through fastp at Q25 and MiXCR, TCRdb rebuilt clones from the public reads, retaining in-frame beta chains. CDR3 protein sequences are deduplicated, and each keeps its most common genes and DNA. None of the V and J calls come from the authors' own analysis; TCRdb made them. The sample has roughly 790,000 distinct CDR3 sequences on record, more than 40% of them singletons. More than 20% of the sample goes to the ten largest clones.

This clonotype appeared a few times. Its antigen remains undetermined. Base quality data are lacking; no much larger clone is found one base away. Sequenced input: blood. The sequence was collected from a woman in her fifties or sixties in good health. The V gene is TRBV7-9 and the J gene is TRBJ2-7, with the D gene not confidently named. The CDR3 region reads CASSFKGRSYEQYF. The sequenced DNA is TGTGCCAGCAGCTTTAAAGGTAGATCCTACGAGCAGTACTTC. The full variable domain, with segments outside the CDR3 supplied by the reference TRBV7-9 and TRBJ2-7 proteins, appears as DTGVSQNPRHKITKRGQNVTFRCDPISEHNRLYWYRQTLGQGPEFLTYFQNEAQLEKSRLLSDRFSAERPKGSFSTLEIQRTEQGDSAMYLCASSFKGRSYEQYFGPGTRLTVT.